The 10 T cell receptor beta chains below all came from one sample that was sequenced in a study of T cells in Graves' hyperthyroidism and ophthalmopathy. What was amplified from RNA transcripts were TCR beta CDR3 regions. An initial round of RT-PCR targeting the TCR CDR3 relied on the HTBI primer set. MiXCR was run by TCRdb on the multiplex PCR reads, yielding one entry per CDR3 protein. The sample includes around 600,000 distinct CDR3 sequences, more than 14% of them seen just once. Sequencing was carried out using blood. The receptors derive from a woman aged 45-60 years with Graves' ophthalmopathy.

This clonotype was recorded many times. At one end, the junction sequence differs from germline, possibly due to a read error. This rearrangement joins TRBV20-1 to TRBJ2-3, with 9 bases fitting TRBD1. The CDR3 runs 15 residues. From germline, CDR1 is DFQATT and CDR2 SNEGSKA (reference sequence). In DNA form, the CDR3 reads TGCAGTGCTCGAGAGGGACAGGGAAGCACAGATACGCAGTATTTT. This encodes CSAREGQGSTDTQYF.

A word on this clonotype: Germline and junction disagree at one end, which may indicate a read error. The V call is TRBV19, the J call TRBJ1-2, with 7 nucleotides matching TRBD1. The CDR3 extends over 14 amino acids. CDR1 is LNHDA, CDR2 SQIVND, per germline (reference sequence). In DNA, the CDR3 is TGTGCCAGTAGGATAGATTACAGGGGTGGCGGCTACACCTTC. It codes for CASRIDYRGGGYTF.

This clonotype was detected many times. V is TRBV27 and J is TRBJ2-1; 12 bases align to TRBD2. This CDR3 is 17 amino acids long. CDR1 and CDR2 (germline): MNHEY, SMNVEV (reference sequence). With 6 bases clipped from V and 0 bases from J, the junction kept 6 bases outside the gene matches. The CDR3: CASRPSGLAGSYNEQFF. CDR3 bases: TGTGCCAGCAGACCGTCGGGACTAGCGGGCTCCTACAATGAGCAGTTCTTC.

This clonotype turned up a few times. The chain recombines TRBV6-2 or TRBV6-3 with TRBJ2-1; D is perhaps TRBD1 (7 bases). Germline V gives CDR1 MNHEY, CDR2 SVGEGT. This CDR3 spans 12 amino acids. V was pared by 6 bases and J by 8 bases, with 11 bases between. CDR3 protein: CASSQGGHEQFF. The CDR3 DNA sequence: TGTGCCAGCAGCCAGGGGGGTCATGAGCAGTTCTTC.

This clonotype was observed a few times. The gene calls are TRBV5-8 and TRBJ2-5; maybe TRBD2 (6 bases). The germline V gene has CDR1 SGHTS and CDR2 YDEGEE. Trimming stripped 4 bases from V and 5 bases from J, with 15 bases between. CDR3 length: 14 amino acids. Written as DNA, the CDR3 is TGTGCCAGCAGCCAAGTGGCGGGAATGGAGACCCAGTACTTC. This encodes CASSQVAGMETQYF.

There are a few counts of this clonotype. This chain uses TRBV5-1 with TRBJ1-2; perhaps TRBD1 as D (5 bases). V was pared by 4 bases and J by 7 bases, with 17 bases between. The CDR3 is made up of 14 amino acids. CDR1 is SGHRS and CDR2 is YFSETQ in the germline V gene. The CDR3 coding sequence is TGCGCCAGCAGCCAAGGGACTCCTAAGGTTGGCTACACCTTC. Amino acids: CASSQGTPKVGYTF.

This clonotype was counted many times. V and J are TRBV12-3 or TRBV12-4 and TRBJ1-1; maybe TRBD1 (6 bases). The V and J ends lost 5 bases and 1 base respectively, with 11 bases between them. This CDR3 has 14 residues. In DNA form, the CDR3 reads TGTGCCAGCAGTGTCGGACAGCCGAACACTGAAGCTTTCTTT. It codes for CASSVGQPNTEAFF.

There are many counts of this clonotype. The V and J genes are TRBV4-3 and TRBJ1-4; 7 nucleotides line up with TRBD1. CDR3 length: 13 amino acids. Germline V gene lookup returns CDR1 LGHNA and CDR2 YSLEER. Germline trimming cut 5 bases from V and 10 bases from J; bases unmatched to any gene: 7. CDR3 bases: TGCGCCAGCAGCGAACGGACAGGCCGAAAACTGTTTTTT. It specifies CASSERTGRKLFF.

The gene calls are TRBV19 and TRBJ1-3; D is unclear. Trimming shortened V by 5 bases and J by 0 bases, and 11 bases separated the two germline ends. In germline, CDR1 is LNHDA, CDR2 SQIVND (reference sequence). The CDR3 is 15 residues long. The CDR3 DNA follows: TGTGCCAGTAGTTTTTCCGGGAACTCTGGAAACACCATATATTTT. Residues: CASSFSGNSGNTIYF. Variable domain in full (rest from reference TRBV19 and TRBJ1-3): DGGITQSPKYLFRKEGQNVTLSCEQNLNHDAMYWYRQDPGQGLRLIYYSQIVNDFQKGDIAEGYSVSREKKESFPLTVTSAQKNPTAFYLCASSFSGNSGNTIYFGEGSWLTVV.

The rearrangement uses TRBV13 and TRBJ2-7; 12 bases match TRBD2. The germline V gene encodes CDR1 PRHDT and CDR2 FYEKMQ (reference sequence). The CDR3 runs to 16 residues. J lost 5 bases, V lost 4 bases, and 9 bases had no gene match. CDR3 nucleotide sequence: TGTGCCAGCAGCTCGCCCACTAGCGGGAGGCCTGACGAGCAGTACTTC. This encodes CASSSPTSGRPDEQYF.